One and the same sample provided the 15 T cell receptor beta chains below, sequenced in a study of beta chain features in type 1 diabetes. Reverse transcribing all isolated RNA meant expressed TCRB transcripts were sequenced. Profiled with immunoSEQ multiplex PCR; TCRdb holds only in-frame clones, not every one. This sample has 120,000 to 150,000 clones, with roughly 10% found just once. Sequencing input: central memory CD4+ T cells from blood. The receptors come from a woman aged 35 to 49 in good health.

This clone was detected a few times. J is TRBJ2-3 and V is TRBV29-1, with 9 bases identical to TRBD2. V shed 3 bases and J 2 bases; nucleotides not matched to a gene: 12. The V gene's germline CDR1 is SQVTM and CDR2 ANQGSEA. The CDR3 loop spans 17 amino acids. The DNA for the CDR3 is TGCAGCGTTGAGGTTGGGCTAGCGGGGTCCTTCACAGATACGCAGTATTTT. It yields the protein CSVEVGLAGSFTDTQYF.

This clone showed up just a few times. The gene calls are TRBV25-1 and TRBJ1-2, with a possible D match to TRBD1 (5 bases). Germline loops: CDR1 MGHDK, CDR2 SYGVNS. CDR3 length: 12 residues. Trimming shortened V by 3 bases and J by 8 bases, and 10 bases separated the two germline ends. For the CDR3, the DNA is TGTGCCAGCAGTGACGACAGATGGGGCTACACCTTC. It encodes CASSDDRWGYTF.

The V call is TRBV7-2, the J call TRBJ2-1, with 11 bases aligning to TRBD2. Per germline, CDR1 SGHTA and CDR2 FQGNSA. This CDR3 has 14 residues. The V and J ends lost 5 bases and 6 bases, in that order; junction bases with no gene match: 3. The CDR3 nucleotides are TGTGCCAGCAGCACCGGGACTAGCGGCAATGAGCAGTTCTTC. It codes for CASSTGTSGNEQFF.

This clone was seen a handful of times. The chain couples TRBV18 to TRBJ1-5; D is ambiguous. The CDR3 runs 16 residues. V was cut by 2 bases and J by 3 bases, with 14 bases left in between. Germline V gives CDR1 KGHSH, CDR2 LQKENI. CDR3 residues: CASSPEAGVINQPQHF. The DNA for the CDR3 is TGTGCCAGCTCACCAGAGGCCGGGGTAATCAATCAGCCCCAGCATTTT.

J is TRBJ2-3 and V is TRBV7-2; 9 bases agree with TRBD2. The CDR3 spans 17 residues. Germline CDR1 is SGHTA and CDR2 is FQGNSA. Germline trimming cut 5 bases from V and 0 bases from J; bases unmatched to any gene: 9. Here the CDR3 reads CASSKGLAATSTDTQYF. For the CDR3, the DNA is TGTGCCAGCAGCAAGGGACTAGCTGCAACTAGCACAGATACGCAGTATTTT.

The chain carries TRBV9 and TRBJ1-6; no firm D call. This CDR3 comprises 16 residues. Germline CDR1 reads SGDLS; CDR2 reads YYNGEE. With 4 bases removed from V and 11 bases from J, the gap between germline ends came to 22 bases. CDR3 coding DNA: TGTGCCAGCAGCCCCTCCTTTCGGGGTGATCGAACACCCCTCCACTTT. This sequence encodes CASSPSFRGDRTPLHF.

The rearrangement links TRBV6-5 to TRBJ2-7; 7 bases line up with TRBD2. Germline lookup yields CDR1 MNHEY and CDR2 SVGAGI. The CDR3 loop spans 14 amino acids. V gave up 1 base and J gave up 5 bases; unmatched junction bases: 5. The CDR3, as DNA: TGTGCCAGCAGTTACTTTCGGGGGGTCAACGAGCAGTACTTC. It encodes CASSYFRGVNEQYF.

This clone has only a few counts. The rearrangement links TRBV14 to TRBJ1-6; 8 bases are a match to TRBD1. Germline loops: CDR1 SGHDN, CDR2 FVKESK. The CDR3 is 13 residues long. V was clipped by 2 bases and J by 13 bases; unmatched bases: 4. CDR3 sequence (DNA): TGTGCCAGCAGCCAACAGGGGGCATCTCCCCTCCACTTT. It specifies CASSQQGASPLHF. Using reference TRBV14 and TRBJ1-6 for the parts outside the CDR3, the full variable domain is EAGVTQFPSHSVIEKGQTVTLRCDPISGHDNLYWYRRVMGKEIKFLLHFVKESKQDESGMPNNRFLAERTGGTYSTLKVQPAELEDSGVYFCASSQQGASPLHFGNGTRLTVT.

This clone came up a few times. CDR3 loop: CASSPRSTSYEQYF. DNA for the CDR3: TGCGCCAGCAGCCCCAGGTCGACGTCCTACGAGCAGTACTTC. This chain uses TRBV5-1 with TRBJ2-7; D call uncertain. The CDR3 is made up of 14 amino acids. V gave up 4 bases and J gave up 1 base, with 12 bases separating them. Germline lookup yields CDR1 SGHRS and CDR2 YFSETQ.

This clone was found a few times. This rearrangement joins TRBV5-4 to TRBJ2-6; D is ambiguous. V dropped 5 bases and J dropped 0 bases, with 6 bases sitting between them. The CDR3 totals 14 residues. Germline lookup yields CDR1 SGHNT and CDR2 YYREEE (reference sequence). Here the CDR3 reads CASRLFSGANVLTF. The CDR3 coding sequence is TGTGCCAGCAGGTTATTCTCTGGGGCCAACGTCCTGACTTTC.

The chain links TRBV21-1 to TRBJ2-7; the table's D call, TRBD1, has no DNA check behind it. TRBV21-1 is a pseudogene. This CDR3 spans 13 amino acids. The CDR3 region has the DNA TGTGCCAGCCCAGACAGGACTCCAGATACAGGGTACTTC. Encoded protein: CASPDRTPDTGYF.

The chain combines TRBV2 with TRBJ2-2; D is unclear. The V end lost 4 bases, the J end lost 3 bases, and 9 bases lay between the germline ends. Germline CDR1 and CDR2: SNHLY and FYNNEI. The CDR3 covers 14 residues. The DNA of the CDR3 is TGTGCCAGCAGTGGGCCCTTTTACACCGGGGAGCTGTTTTTT. It translates to CASSGPFYTGELFF.

This clone has more than one count but fewer than ten. CDR3 nucleotides: TGTGCCAGCAGCTTCCAGAGAGGCGGGGGGCAAGAGACCCAGTACTTC. Translated, it gives CASSFQRGGGQETQYF. The chain employs TRBV5-4 and TRBJ2-5; 8 nucleotides agree with TRBD2. The V gene end was trimmed by 2 bases and the J gene end by 2 bases; junction bases not matched to a gene: 8. Germline V lookup: CDR1 SGHNT, CDR2 YYREEE (reference sequence). The CDR3 runs to 16 residues. Full variable domain (remainder filled in from reference TRBV5-4 and TRBJ2-5): ETGVTQSPTHLIKTRGQQVTLRCSSQSGHNTVSWYQQALGQGPQFIFQYYREEENGRGNFPPRFSGLQFPNYSSELNVNALELDDSALYLCASSFQRGGGQETQYFGPGTRLLVL.

This chain connects TRBV6-6 to TRBJ2-7, with 8 bases that match TRBD2. J was trimmed by 2 bases and V by 0 bases; bases with no gene match: 3. The CDR3 loop spans 15 amino acids. From germline, CDR1 is MNHNY and CDR2 SVGAGI (reference sequence). CDR3 protein: CASSYSGLGAYEQYF. CDR3 in DNA: TGTGCCAGCAGTTACTCGGGACTAGGAGCCTACGAGCAGTACTTC.

This clone was observed many times. The gene calls are TRBV10-3 and TRBJ2-5; D gene uncertain. The CDR3 runs to 13 residues. The germline V and J ends were trimmed by 2 bases and 5 bases, with 9 bases remaining between them. Looked up from germline, CDR1 is ENHRY and CDR2 is SYGVKD. The CDR3 loop reads CAISETVAETQYF. Written as DNA, the CDR3 is TGTGCCATCAGTGAGACGGTAGCTGAGACCCAGTACTTC.